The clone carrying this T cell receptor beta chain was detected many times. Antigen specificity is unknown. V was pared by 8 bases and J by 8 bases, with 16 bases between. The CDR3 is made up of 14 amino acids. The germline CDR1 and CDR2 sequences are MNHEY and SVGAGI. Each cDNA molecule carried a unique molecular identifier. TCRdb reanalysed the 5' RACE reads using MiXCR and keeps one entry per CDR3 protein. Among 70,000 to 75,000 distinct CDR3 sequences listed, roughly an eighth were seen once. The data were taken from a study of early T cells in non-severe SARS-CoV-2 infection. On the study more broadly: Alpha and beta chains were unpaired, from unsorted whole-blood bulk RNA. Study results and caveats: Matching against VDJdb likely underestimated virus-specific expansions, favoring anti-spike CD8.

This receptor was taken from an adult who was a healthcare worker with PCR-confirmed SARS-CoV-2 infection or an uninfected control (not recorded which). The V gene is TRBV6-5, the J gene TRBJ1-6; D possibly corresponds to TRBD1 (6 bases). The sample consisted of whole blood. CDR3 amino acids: CASRRQVDHSPLHF. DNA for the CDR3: TGTGCCAGCCGGAGACAGGTGGACCATTCACCCCTCCACTTT.